These T cell receptor beta chains were read from a single sample in a study of T cell repertoires in cytomegalovirus infection. Via MiXCR, TCRdb re-called the reads, giving one row per CDR3 protein. The data show hundreds of thousands of distinct CDR3 sequences, with roughly a third seen just once and 12% to 15% held by the top ten. The sequencing sample was made of PBMCs. Receptors originate from a human donor in good health (CMV status not recorded). Some clones in this sample may be carry-over from other donors' samples. Both conserved end residues are part of each CDR3. A D gene is named only where the DNA matches it firmly. Rows may omit the clone size; those that give it use once, few, many or a size class.

>TRBD1|TRBV28|16|TRBJ2-4|few
TGTGCCAGCAGTTTAAATGGGGGGACAGGGGGTCACATTCAGTACTTC
CASSLNGGTGGHIQYF
>NA|TRBV6-5|14|TRBJ1-2|few
TGTGCCAGCAGTTACCTGGGCAGGGGCGATGGCTACACCTTC
CASSYLGRGDGYTF
>NA|TRBV11-2|16|TRBJ2-2|NA
TGTGCAAGCAGCTTACTGACAGTGGGTTCGTCCGGGGAGCTGTTTTTT
CASSLLTVGSSGELFF
>TRBD1|TRBV7-9|14|TRBJ2-5|NA
TGTGCCAGCAGGCCCACCGGGACAGAAGAGACCCAGTACTTC
CASRPTGTEETQYF
>NA|TRBV19|13|TRBJ2-1|NA
TGTGCCAGTAGTATGCAGCATTGGGATGAGCAGTTCTTC
CASSMQHWDEQFF
>NA|TRBV14|14|TRBJ1-1|NA
TGTGCCAGCAGCCAAGAAATAGGCCGCACTGAAGCTTTCTTT
CASSQEIGRTEAFF
>NA|TRBV29-1|15|TRBJ1-2|NA
TGCAGCGTTCGGTGGGGAGCGGGAGCTAACTATGGCTACACCTTC
CSVRWGAGANYGYTF
>NA|TRBV5-4|15|TRBJ2-3|few
TGTGCCAGCAGCCCGGCGGGGTCAAAGGCAGATACGCAGTATTTT
CASSPAGSKADTQYF
>TRBD2|TRBV7-3|16|TRBJ2-3|few
TGTGCCAGCAGCTTAATCCCTAGCGGGGGGGCAGATACGCAGTATTTT
CASSLIPSGGADTQYF
>NA|TRBV7-9|14|TRBJ1-2|NA
TGTGCCAGCAGCTTGGCAGACCTACCCTATGGCTACACCTTC
CASSLADLPYGYTF
>NA|TRBV18|13|TRBJ1-1|NA
TGTGCCAGCTCACTCGACCCGGGCCGCCCCGCTTTCTTT
CASSLDPGRPAFF
>NA|TRBV7-9|15|TRBJ2-3|many
TGTGCCAGCAGCTTCCTCAGACAGGACACAGATACGCAGTATTTT
CASSFLRQDTDTQYF
>NA|TRBV19|15|TRBJ1-5|NA
TGTGCCAGTAGCCTCGCGGACGGAGTCAATCAGCCCCAGCATTTT
CASSLADGVNQPQHF
>TRBD1|TRBV6-5|14|TRBJ2-3|few
TGTGCCAGCAGCCCCGGGACAGGGGGAGATACGCAGTATTTT
CASSPGTGGDTQYF
>NA|TRBV7-8|16|TRBJ2-1|many
TGTGCCAGCAGCCCCAGACTCGACTCATCTTACAATGAGCAGTTCTTC
CASSPRLDSSYNEQFF
>NA|TRBV2|13|TRBJ1-1|many
TGTGCCAGCAGAGCACCTATGAACACTGAAGCTTTCTTT
CASRAPMNTEAFF
>NA|TRBV11-2|15|TRBJ1-2|many
TGTGCCAGCAGCAGGGCGGGACTCAGCTCCTATGGCTACACCTTC
CASSRAGLSSYGYTF
>NA|TRBV7-2|13|TRBJ2-3|many
TGTGCCAGCAGCTTACGGGGGAGAGATACGCAGTATTTT
CASSLRGRDTQYF
>TRBD1|TRBV19|19|TRBJ1-4|few
TGTGCCAGTAGTTTCTCAACTCCCGGGACAGGTGCAACTAATGAAAAACTGTTTTTT
CASSFSTPGTGATNEKLFF
>NA|TRBV5-1|14|TRBJ2-7|NA
TGCGCCAGCAGCTACTTCGATACAGCCTACGAGCAGTACTTC
CASSYFDTAYEQYF
>TRBD2|TRBV4-1|17|TRBJ2-2|few
TGCGCCAGCAGCCGGAGGAACGGGGGGGTAGACACCGGGGAGCTGTTTTTT
CASSRRNGGVDTGELFF
>NA|TRBV7-6|13|TRBJ1-1|many
TGTGCCAGCAGCAATACAGAGAACACTGAAGCTTTCTTT
CASSNTENTEAFF
>NA|TRBV6-2/TRBV6-3|13|TRBJ1-2|many
TGTGCCAGCAGACCCGGACAGAACTATGGCTACACCTTC
CASRPGQNYGYTF
>TRBD1|TRBV15|16|TRBJ2-7|NA
TGTGCCACCAGCAGAGGCAGGACAGGGAATTTCTACGAGCAGTACTTC
CATSRGRTGNFYEQYF
>NA|TRBV28|14|TRBJ1-2|few
TGTGCCAGCAGTTGGGGCAGGGGTGGCTATGGCTACACCTTC
CASSWGRGGYGYTF
>NA|TRBV20-1|11|TRBJ1-1|NA
TGCAGTGTCCCGGGAACGCAGGGAGCTTTCTTT
CSVPGTQGAFF
>TRBD1|TRBV19|17|TRBJ1-1|NA
TGTGCCAGTAGCCCCCATCGTCTGACAGGGCGAACAACTGAAGCTTTCTTT
CASSPHRLTGRTTEAFF
>NA|TRBV7-2|14|TRBJ2-2|NA
TGTGCCATCAGCGGAGGGCAGGGCACCGGGGAGCTGTTTTTT
CAISGGQGTGELFF
>TRBD1|TRBV12-3/TRBV12-4|19|TRBJ2-4|NA
TGTGCCAGCAGCCATCCGGGACAGGGTGTCTTTAGAGCCAAAAACATTCAGTACTTC
CASSHPGQGVFRAKNIQYF
>TRBD2|TRBV2|15|TRBJ2-3|NA
TGTGCCAGCAGGCTGAAGGGACTATCTGGAGATACGCAGTATTTT
CASRLKGLSGDTQYF
>NA|TRBV6-5|16|TRBJ1-1|few
TGTGCCAGCAGTTCCCACCCAGACAGAAAGAACACTGAAGCTTTCTTT
CASSSHPDRKNTEAFF
>TRBD1|TRBV20-1|15|TRBJ1-2|NA
TGCAGTGCTAGAAATCCGGGACAGGGGGGCTATGGCTACACCTTC
CSARNPGQGGYGYTF
>NA|TRBV28|14|TRBJ2-7|NA
TGTGCCAGCAGACGTGAGAGGGGGATATACGAGCAGTACTTC
CASRRERGIYEQYF
>NA|TRBV12-3/TRBV12-4|12|TRBJ2-1|many
TGTGCCAGCACCGGGGGAGACAATGAGCAGTTCTTC
CASTGGDNEQFF
>NA|TRBV7-2|13|TRBJ1-2|NA
TGTGCCAGCAGCTTAGCGTTGGGCTATTGCTACACCTTC
CASSLALGYCYTF
>NA|TRBV4-1|15|TRBJ1-3|NA
TGCGCCAGCAGCCAAGATCGCCGCTCTGGAAACACCATATATTTT
CASSQDRRSGNTIYF
>NA|TRBV7-2|14|TRBJ1-5|few
TGTGCCAGCAGCTTAGTTTACGGGAATCAGCCCCAGCATTTT
CASSLVYGNQPQHF
>NA|TRBV7-8|15|TRBJ2-3|NA
TGTGCCAGCAGCTTAGTTCCAGGGGGCACAGATACGCAGTATTTT
CASSLVPGGTDTQYF
>TRBD1|TRBV4-1|16|TRBJ1-3|NA
TGCGCCAGCAGCCAGGACAGGATCCGCTCTGGAAACACCATATATTTT
CASSQDRIRSGNTIYF
>NA|TRBV6-2/TRBV6-3|14|TRBJ1-1|NA
TGTGCCAGCAGTTATTATTCTTCGAACACTGAAGCTTTCTTT
CASSYYSSNTEAFF
>TRBD1|TRBV4-1|15|TRBJ1-4|few
TGCGCCAGCAGCCAAGAGGGACAGGCGCTCTCAGGACTGTTTTTT
CASSQEGQALSGLFF
>NA|TRBV7-2|13|TRBJ1-1|many
TGTGCCAGCAGACCGATTGGGGGCACTGAAGCTTTCTTT
CASRPIGGTEAFF
>TRBD2|TRBV7-8|15|TRBJ2-1|NA
TGTGCCAGCAGCGGATGGGGCGGGGGGGCGGATGAGCAGTTCTTC
CASSGWGGGADEQFF
>NA|TRBV19|13|TRBJ2-7|many
TGTGCCAGTAGTCCGACGGTTGGCTACGAGCAGTACTTC
CASSPTVGYEQYF
>NA|TRBV4-1|16|TRBJ2-7|few
TGCGCCAGCAGCCAAGGAGTCCAAGCGGAGCTCTACGAGCAGTACTTC
CASSQGVQAELYEQYF
>NA|TRBV13|15|TRBJ2-1|few
TGTGCCAGCAGCCCGAGGGGGGGGGGCTACAATGAGCAGTTCTTC
CASSPRGGGYNEQFF
>NA|TRBV27|17|TRBJ1-2|NA
TGTGCCAGCAGTTTATATTTCCCGACCGACCGATTCTATGGCTACACCTTC
CASSLYFPTDRFYGYTF
>TRBD2|TRBV7-2|16|TRBJ2-1|many
TGTGCCAGCAGGGCCCTCCCAGCGGGGGGCTACAATGAGCAGTTCTTC
CASRALPAGGYNEQFF
>NA|TRBV7-3|14|TRBJ2-1|NA
TGTGCCAGCAGCCCCGGACAGCTCTTCGATGAGCAGTTCTTC
CASSPGQLFDEQFF
>TRBD1|TRBV25-1|15|TRBJ2-3|NA
TGTGCCAGCAGTGGTACAGGGGCGGCGACAGATACGCAGTATTTT
CASSGTGAATDTQYF
>NA|TRBV7-8|15|TRBJ2-5|many
TGTGCCAGCAGCTTAGCAAGGGTCGGGCCGGGACTTGGTGAATTC
CASSLARVGPGLGEF
>NA|TRBV7-2|15|TRBJ1-5|many
TGTGCCAGCAGCTCGGACGGTGTTGACAATCAGCCCCAGCATTTT
CASSSDGVDNQPQHF
>TRBD2|TRBV5-1|17|TRBJ2-1|NA
TGCGCCAGCAGCTTGTCCACCGGGACTAGATACGGCAATGAGCAGTTCTTC
CASSLSTGTRYGNEQFF
>NA|TRBV4-1|17|TRBJ1-1|few
TGCGCCAGCAGCCAAGACTGGCAGGGAAGGGCGAACACTGAAGCTTTCTTT
CASSQDWQGRANTEAFF
>TRBD1|TRBV7-9|17|TRBJ1-3|few
TGTGCCAGCAGCTCGCTCCGGACAGGGGGCGCAGGAAACACCATATATTTT
CASSSLRTGGAGNTIYF
>NA|TRBV7-2|14|TRBJ1-6|NA
TGTGCCAGCAACCACGGGGGATACAATTCACCCCTCCACTTT
CASNHGGYNSPLHF
>NA|TRBV11-2|14|TRBJ1-2|NA
TGTGCCAGCAGCCCCGCGGCGGGGACGGGGGGCTACACCTTC
CASSPAAGTGGYTF
>TRBD1|TRBV20-1|14|TRBJ2-7|NA
TGCAGTGCAGACTGGGGACAGGGACCGCCCGAGCAGTACTTC
CSADWGQGPPEQYF